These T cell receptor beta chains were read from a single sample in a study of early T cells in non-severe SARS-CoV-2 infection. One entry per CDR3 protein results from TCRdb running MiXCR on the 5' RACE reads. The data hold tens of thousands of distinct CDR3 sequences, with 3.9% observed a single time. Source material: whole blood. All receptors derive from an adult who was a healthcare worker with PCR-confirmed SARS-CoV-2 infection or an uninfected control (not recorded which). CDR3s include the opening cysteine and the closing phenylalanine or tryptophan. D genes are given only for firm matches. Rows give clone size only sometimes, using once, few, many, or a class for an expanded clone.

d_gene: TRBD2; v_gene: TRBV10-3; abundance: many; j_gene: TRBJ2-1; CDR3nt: TGTGCCATCAGTGAGTGGGTCCCTAGCGGAAAATACAATGAGCAGTTCTTC; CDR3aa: CAISEWVPSGKYNEQFF
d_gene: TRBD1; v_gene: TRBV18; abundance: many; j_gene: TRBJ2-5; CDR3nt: TGTGCCAGCTCACCGGACAGGGTAGGAGAGACCCAGTACTTC; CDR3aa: CASSPDRVGETQYF
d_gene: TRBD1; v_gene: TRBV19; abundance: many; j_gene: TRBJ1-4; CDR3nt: TGTGCCAGTAGCCGACAGGGAGGGTCTGAAAAACTGTTTTTT; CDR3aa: CASSRQGGSEKLFF
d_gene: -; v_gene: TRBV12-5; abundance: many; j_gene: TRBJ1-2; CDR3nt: TGTGCTAGTGGTCCACCTTCGGGGGGCTACACCTTC; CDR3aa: CASGPPSGGYTF
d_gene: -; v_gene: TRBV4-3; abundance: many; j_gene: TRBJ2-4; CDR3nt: TGCGCCAGCAGCCAAGATTTCGACTATCCAGTAGGCGTAAACATTCAGTACTTC; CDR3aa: CASSQDFDYPVGVNIQYF
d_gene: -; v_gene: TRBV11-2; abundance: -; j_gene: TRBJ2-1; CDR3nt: TGTGCCAGCAGCTTGCAACCGGGACTCCATGAGCAGTTCTTC; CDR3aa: CASSLQPGLHEQFF
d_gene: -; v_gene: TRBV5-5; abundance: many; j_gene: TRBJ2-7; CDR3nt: TGTGCCAGCAGCTTAGCGGTTGTCTACGAGCAGTACTTC; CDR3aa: CASSLAVVYEQYF
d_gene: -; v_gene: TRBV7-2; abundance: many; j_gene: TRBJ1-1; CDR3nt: TGTGCCAGCAGCTTACGGGGAGCCGACACTGAAGCTTTCTTT; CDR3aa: CASSLRGADTEAFF
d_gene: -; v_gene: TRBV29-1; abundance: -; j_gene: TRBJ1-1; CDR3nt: TGCAGCGTTGTAATCCAGGGGACTGAAGCTTTCTTT; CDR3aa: CSVVIQGTEAFF
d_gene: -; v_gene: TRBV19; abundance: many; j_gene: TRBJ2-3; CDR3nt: TGTGCCAGTAGTATCCGAGGACCCCGCACAGATACGCAGTATTTT; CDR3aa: CASSIRGPRTDTQYF
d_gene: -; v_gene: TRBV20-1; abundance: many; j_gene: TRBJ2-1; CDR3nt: TGCAGTGCTAGAGATGGAGGAGGGGTAGACAATGAGCAGTTCTTC; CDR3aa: CSARDGGGVDNEQFF
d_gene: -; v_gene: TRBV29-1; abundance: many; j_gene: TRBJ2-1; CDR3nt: TGCAGCGTTGGGTGGCGGTACTCGGAGTTCTTC; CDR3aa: CSVGWRYSEFF
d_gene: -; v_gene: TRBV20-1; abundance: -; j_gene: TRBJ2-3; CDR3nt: TGCAGTGCTAGTCCCGCAGTGAGCTTAGCGGCGACAGATACGCAGTATTTT; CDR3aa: CSASPAVSLAATDTQYF
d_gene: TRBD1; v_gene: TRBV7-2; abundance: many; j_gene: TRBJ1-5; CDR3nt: TGTGCCAGCAGCCTAGATCGACAGGGGAATCAGCCCCAGCATTTT; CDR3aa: CASSLDRQGNQPQHF
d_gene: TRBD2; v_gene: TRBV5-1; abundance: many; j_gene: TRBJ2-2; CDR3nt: TGCGCCAGCAGCAAAGGACTAGCGGGAGGATCCAGCGGGGAGCTGTTTTTT; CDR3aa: CASSKGLAGGSSGELFF
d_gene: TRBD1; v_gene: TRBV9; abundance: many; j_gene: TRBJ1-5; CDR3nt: TGTGCCAGCAGCGGGGGTACCGGGGACAGGGCCCAGCCCCAGCATTTT; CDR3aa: CASSGGTGDRAQPQHF
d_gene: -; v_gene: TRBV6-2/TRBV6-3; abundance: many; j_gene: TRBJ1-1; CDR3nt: TGTGCCAGCAGTTACTCTACGATGGATGCTTTCTTT; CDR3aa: CASSYSTMDAFF
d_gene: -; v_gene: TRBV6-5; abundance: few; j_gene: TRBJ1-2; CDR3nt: TGTGCCAGCACATCTTTGGGGGCGCAAGACTATGGCTACACCTTC; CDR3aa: CASTSLGAQDYGYTF
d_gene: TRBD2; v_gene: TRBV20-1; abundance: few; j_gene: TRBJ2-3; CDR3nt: TGCAGTGCGGCGACTAGCGGAAGCACAGATACGCAGTATTTT; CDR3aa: CSAATSGSTDTQYF
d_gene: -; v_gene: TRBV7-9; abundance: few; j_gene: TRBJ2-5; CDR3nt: TGTGCCAGCAGCGCGCGGACTCGCGGGGAGACCCAGTACTTC; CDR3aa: CASSARTRGETQYF
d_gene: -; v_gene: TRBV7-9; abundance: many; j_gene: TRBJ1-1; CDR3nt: TGTGCCAGCAGCTTTGGCAAGACGAACACTGAAGCTTTCTTT; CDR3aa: CASSFGKTNTEAFF
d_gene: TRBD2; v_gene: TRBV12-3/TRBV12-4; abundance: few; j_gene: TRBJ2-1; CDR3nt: TGTGCCAGCAGCCCATTCCTCACCGGGACTAGCGGCTCCAATGAGCAGTTCTTC; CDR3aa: CASSPFLTGTSGSNEQFF
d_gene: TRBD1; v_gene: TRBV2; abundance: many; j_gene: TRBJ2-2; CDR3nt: TGTGCCACTTCGGACAGGGGGTACACCGGGGAGCTGTTTTTT; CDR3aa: CATSDRGYTGELFF
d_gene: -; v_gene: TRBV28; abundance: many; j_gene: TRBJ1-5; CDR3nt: TGTGCCAGCAGTTTAGGGCAGGTCAGCAATCAGCCCCAGCATTTT; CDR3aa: CASSLGQVSNQPQHF
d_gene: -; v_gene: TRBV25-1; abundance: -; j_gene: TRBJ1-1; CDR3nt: TGTGCCAGCAGCAGCCCGGGGGGCACTGAAGCTTTCTTT; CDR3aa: CASSSPGGTEAFF
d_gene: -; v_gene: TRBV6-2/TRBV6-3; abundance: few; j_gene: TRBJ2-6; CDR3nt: TGTGCCAGCAGTGAGGAAAACTCTGGGGCCAACGTCCTGACTTTC; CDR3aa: CASSEENSGANVLTF
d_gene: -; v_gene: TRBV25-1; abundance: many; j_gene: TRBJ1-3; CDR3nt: TGTGCCAGCAGTGTGCAATTGGCGAACACCATATATTTT; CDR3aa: CASSVQLANTIYF
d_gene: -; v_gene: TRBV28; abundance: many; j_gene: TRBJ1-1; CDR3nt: TGTGCCAGCAGACAAACAGGGCTAAGCATGAACACTGAAGCTTTCTTT; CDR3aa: CASRQTGLSMNTEAFF
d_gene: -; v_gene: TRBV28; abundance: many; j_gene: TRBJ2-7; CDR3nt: TGTGCCAGCAGCCAACAGGAGGCAGGAGCCTACGAGCAGTACTTC; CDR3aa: CASSQQEAGAYEQYF
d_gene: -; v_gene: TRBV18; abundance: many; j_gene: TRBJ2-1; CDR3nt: TGTGCCAGCTCACCCGGGGACGTAGACAATGAGCAGTTCTTC; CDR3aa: CASSPGDVDNEQFF
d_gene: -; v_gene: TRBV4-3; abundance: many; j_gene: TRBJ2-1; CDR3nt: TGCGCCAGCAGCCAAGAAACCTTAGCAGGAGGGCCCGTTGAGCAGTTCTTC; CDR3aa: CASSQETLAGGPVEQFF
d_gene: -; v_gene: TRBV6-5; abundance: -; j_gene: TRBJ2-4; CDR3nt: TGTGCCAGCAGTACAGGTTTTGCCAAAAACATTCAGTACTTC; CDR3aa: CASSTGFAKNIQYF
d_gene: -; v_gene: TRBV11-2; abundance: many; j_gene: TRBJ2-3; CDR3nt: TGTGCCAGCAGCTTGCAGGGTAGGGGCACAGATACGCAGTATTTT; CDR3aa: CASSLQGRGTDTQYF
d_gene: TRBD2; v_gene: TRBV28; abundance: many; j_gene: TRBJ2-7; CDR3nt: TGTGCCAGCAGTACCGGGACTAGCGTCTCCGAGCAGTACTTC; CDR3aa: CASSTGTSVSEQYF
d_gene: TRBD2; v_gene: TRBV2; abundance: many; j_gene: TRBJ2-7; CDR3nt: TGTGCCAGCAGGCTAGCGGGGAGCTCCTACGAGCAGTACTTC; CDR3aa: CASRLAGSSYEQYF
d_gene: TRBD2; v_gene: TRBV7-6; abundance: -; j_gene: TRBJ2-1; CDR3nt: TGTGCCAGCAGCAGCACCGGGACTAGCTACGATGAGCAGTTCTTC; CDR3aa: CASSSTGTSYDEQFF
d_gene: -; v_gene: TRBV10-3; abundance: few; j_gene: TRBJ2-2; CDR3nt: TGTGCCATCAGAGCAAGGACAGACACCGGGGAGCTGTTTTTT; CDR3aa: CAIRARTDTGELFF
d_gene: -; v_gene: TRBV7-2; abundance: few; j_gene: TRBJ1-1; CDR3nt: TGTGCCAGCAGCGCGCTAATGAACACTGAAGCTTTCTTT; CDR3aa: CASSALMNTEAFF
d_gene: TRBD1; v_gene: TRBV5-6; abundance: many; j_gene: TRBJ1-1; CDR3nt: TGTGCCAGCAGCCTCATCGAGGCAGGGGGCCTACTACCGAGCTTT; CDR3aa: CASSLIEAGGLLPSF
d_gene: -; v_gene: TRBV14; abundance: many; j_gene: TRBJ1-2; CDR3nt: TGTGCCAGCAGCCAAGACCCCTACTATGGCTACACCTTC; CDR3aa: CASSQDPYYGYTF
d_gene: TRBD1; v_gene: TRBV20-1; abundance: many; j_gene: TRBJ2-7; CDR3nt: TGCAGTGCCACCGGACAGGCGCCCTACGAGCAGTACTTC; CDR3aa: CSATGQAPYEQYF
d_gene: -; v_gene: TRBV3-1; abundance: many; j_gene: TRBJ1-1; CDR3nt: TGTGCCAGCAGCCCCCTCCCGGAGGAGATAAACACTGAAGCTTTCTTT; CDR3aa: CASSPLPEEINTEAFF
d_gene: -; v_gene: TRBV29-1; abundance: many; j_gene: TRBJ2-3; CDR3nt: TGCAGCGTTGATGGGGACGGACTCACAGATACGCAGTATTTT; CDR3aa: CSVDGDGLTDTQYF
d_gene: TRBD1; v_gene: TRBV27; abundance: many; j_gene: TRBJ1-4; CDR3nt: TGTGCCAGCAGTAGGCAGGGGGGTGAAAAACTGTTTTTT; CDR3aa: CASSRQGGEKLFF
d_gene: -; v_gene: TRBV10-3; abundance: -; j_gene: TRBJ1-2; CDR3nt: TGTGCCATCAGTGAGTCTGGGGCTGGTGGCTACACCTTC; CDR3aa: CAISESGAGGYTF
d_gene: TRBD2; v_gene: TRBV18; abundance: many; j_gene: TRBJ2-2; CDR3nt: TGTGCCAGCTCACTCCTAGCGGACTTCAACACCGGGGAGCTGTTTTTT; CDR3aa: CASSLLADFNTGELFF
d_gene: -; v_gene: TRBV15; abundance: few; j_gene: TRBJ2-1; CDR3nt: TGTGCCACCAGCAGAGACCCCAACTCCTACAATGAGCAGTTCTTC; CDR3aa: CATSRDPNSYNEQFF
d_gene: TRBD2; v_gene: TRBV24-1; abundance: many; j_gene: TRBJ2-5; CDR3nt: TGTGCCGCTCGGACTAGCGGCCAAGAGACCCAGTACTTC; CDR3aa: CAARTSGQETQYF
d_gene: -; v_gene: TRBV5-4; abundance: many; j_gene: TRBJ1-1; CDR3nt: TGTGCCAGCAGCTTTCGGGGGGCAGGCACTGAAGCTTTCTTT; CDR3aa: CASSFRGAGTEAFF
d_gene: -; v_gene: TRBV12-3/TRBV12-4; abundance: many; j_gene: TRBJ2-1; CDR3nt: TGTGCCAGTAAGTTTGGCCAGGGATACAATGAGCAGTTCTTC; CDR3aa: CASKFGQGYNEQFF
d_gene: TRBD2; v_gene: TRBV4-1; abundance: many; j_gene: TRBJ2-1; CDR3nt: TGCGCCAGCAGCCAAGCCCGACTAGCGGGGAGCTACAATGAGCAGTTCTTC; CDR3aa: CASSQARLAGSYNEQFF
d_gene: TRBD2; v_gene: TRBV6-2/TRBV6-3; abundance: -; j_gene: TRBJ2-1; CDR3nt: TGTGCCAGCAGTGGCCTTAGCGGGAGCGTCAACAATGAGCAGTTCTTC; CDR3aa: CASSGLSGSVNNEQFF
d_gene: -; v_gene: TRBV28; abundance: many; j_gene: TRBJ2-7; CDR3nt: TGTGCCAGCAGTTCCCAACAGGGTAAATTCACCTACGAGCAGTACTTC; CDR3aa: CASSSQQGKFTYEQYF